The next 12 T cell receptor beta chains were all read from a single sample in a study of T cells in Graves' hyperthyroidism and ophthalmopathy. Amplification yielded TCR beta CDR3 regions, with RNA transcripts as the source. An initial round of RT-PCR targeting the TCR CDR3 relied on the HTBI primer set. One entry per CDR3 protein results from TCRdb running MiXCR on the multiplex PCR reads. Of a few hundred thousand distinct CDR3 sequences in the sample, around 20% were seen once. Sequenced input: blood. These receptors were obtained from a man aged 35-49 years with Graves' hyperthyroidism.

This clonotype was seen ten or more times. The chain joins TRBV7-9 to TRBJ2-7; possibly TRBD1 for D (6 bases). Germline V gene data show CDR1 as SEHNR and CDR2 as FQNEAQ (reference sequence). This CDR3 comprises 15 residues. The V end lost 1 base, the J end lost 2 bases, and 12 bases lay between the germline ends. The CDR3 reads CASSLVGTSTYEQYF. CDR3 nucleotides: TGTGCCAGCAGCTTAGTGGGGACATCTACCTACGAGCAGTACTTC.

The sample holds many counts of this clonotype. This rearrangement joins TRBV2 to TRBJ2-1; D possibly corresponds to TRBD2 (6 bases). V was cut by 3 bases and J by 0 bases, with 9 bases left in between. Germline V lookup: CDR1 SNHLY, CDR2 FYNNEI. The length of the CDR3 is 15 residues. The CDR3 protein is CASSDVGGSYNEQFF. DNA for the CDR3: TGTGCCAGCAGTGATGTCGGGGGCTCCTACAATGAGCAGTTCTTC.

The sample holds many counts of this clonotype. The rearrangement links TRBV24-1 to TRBJ2-5; the match to TRBD1 covers 8 bases. CDR3 length equals 14 residues. The ends lost 6 bases at V and 5 bases at J; junction bases unmatched: 7. The germline V gene has CDR1 KGHDR and CDR2 SFDVKD. This CDR3 reads CATSRAGGGETQYF. CDR3 bases: TGTGCCACCAGTCGCGCAGGGGGCGGTGAGACCCAGTACTTC.

This chain joins TRBV19 and TRBJ2-4, with 7 bases aligning to TRBD1. J was trimmed by 7 bases and V by 2 bases; bases with no gene match: 5. Germline lookup yields CDR1 LNHDA and CDR2 SQIVND (reference sequence). The CDR3 is 14 amino acids. CDR3 region: CASSIPGQANIQYF. The CDR3 coding sequence is TGTGCCAGTAGTATACCCGGACAGGCCAACATTCAGTACTTC.

V and J are TRBV5-1 and TRBJ2-5; TRBD2 might be the D (5 bases). Trimming shortened V by 4 bases and J by 2 bases, and 9 bases separated the two germline ends. This CDR3 is 13 amino acids long. Germline V CDR1 and CDR2: SGHRS, YFSETQ. CDR3 residues: CASSDGLQETQYF. The CDR3 nucleotides are TGCGCCAGCAGCGACGGACTTCAAGAGACCCAGTACTTC.

Ten or more counts support this clonotype. The CDR3 here is CASSLRGQRGNEQFF. In nucleotides, the CDR3 is TGTGCCAGCAGCTTAAGGGGACAACGGGGCAATGAGCAGTTCTTC. The rearrangement joins TRBV11-2 to TRBJ2-1; TRBD1 might be the D (6 bases). Germline values: CDR1 SGHAT, CDR2 FQNNGV. This CDR3 has 15 amino acids. Trimming shortened V by 2 bases and J by 6 bases, and 14 bases separated the two germline ends.

This clonotype showed up just a few times. A much larger clone differs from this one at a single base, so this may be a read error. This sequence joins TRBV7-2 and TRBJ1-1; a possible D gene is TRBD1 (6 bases). Germline CDR1 and CDR2: SGHTA and FQGNSA. This CDR3 has 14 residues. This chain's CDR3 is CASSLWDIGTEPFF. CDR3 DNA: TGTGCCAGCAGCTTATGGGACATTGGCACTGAACCTTTCTTT.

This clonotype was seen ten or more times. The rearrangement uses TRBV18 and TRBJ2-5; D ambiguous. Trimming stripped 3 bases from V and 3 bases from J, with 5 bases between. The CDR3 consists of 12 residues. Germline loops: CDR1 KGHSH, CDR2 LQKENI. CDR3 sequence reads: CASSPNEETQYF. CDR3 DNA: TGTGCCAGCTCACCTAATGAAGAGACCCAGTACTTC. The entire variable domain, with the rest obtained from reference TRBV18 and TRBJ2-5, is as follows: NAGVMQNPRHLVRRRGQEARLRCSPMKGHSHVYWYRQLPEEGLKFMVYLQKENIIDESGMPKERFSAEFPKEGPSILRIQQVVRGDSAAYFCASSPNEETQYFGPGTRLLVL.

Regarding this clonotype: The junction differs from germline at one of its ends, possibly a read error. The rearrangement links TRBV6-1 to TRBJ1-5; no definite D call. The CDR3 is 14 residues long. The germline V gene has CDR1 MNHNS and CDR2 SASEGT. The CDR3 sequence is CAISEARADQPQHF. CDR3 in DNA: TGTGCCATCAGTGAGGCAAGGGCCGATCAGCCCCAGCATTTT.

This clonotype was observed at least ten times. The gene calls are TRBV11-2 and TRBJ2-7; maybe TRBD2 (6 bases). Germline V lookup: CDR1 SGHAT, CDR2 FQNNGV. Between the trimmed V and J ends, which lost 1 base and 3 bases, there was a span of 10 bases. The CDR3 covers 14 residues. The CDR3 loop reads CASSLGGGDYEQYF. The CDR3 DNA follows: TGTGCCAGCAGCTTAGGAGGAGGGGACTACGAGCAGTACTTC.

This clonotype was counted ten times or more. The J gene is TRBJ1-1, the V gene TRBV7-3; D is perhaps TRBD1 (5 bases). The CDR3 is made up of 14 amino acids. From germline, CDR1 is SGHTA and CDR2 FQGTGA. Trimming pared 6 bases from V and 0 bases from J, leaving 11 bases between. The CDR3 nucleotides read TGTGCCAGCAGTCCGACAGAAATGAACACTGAAGCTTTCTTT. Translated, it gives CASSPTEMNTEAFF.

This clonotype was observed many times. The gene calls are TRBV7-2 and TRBJ1-5, with D unclear. The germline V gene has CDR1 SGHTA and CDR2 FQGNSA. This CDR3 region has 16 residues. The germline V and J ends were trimmed by 4 bases and 3 bases, with 16 bases remaining between them. The CDR3: CASSSSLADINQPQHF. The CDR3 region has the DNA TGTGCCAGCAGCTCGTCCCTCGCCGATATCAATCAGCCCCAGCATTTT.